The T cell receptor beta chain described here comes from a study of cytomegalovirus exposure and HLA in healthy donors. This clone was counted only a few times. Its antigen is unidentified. Generated by immunoSEQ multiplex PCR, the TCRdb table keeps only in-frame clones and is missing some. The sample contains roughly 260,000 clones, 90% of which appear only once. The V end was cut by 5 bases, the J end by 0 bases, with 10 bases between. This CDR3 comprises 15 residues. Germline V gene lookup returns CDR1 LNHDA and CDR2 SQIVND (reference sequence). Broader study findings: Across donors, most TCRs were seen rarely, yet some public ones were widespread. It was confirmed in vitro that three of the CMV-associated chains were specific for CMV antigens.

This chain links TRBV19 with TRBJ1-4, with D tentatively TRBD1 (5 bases). This TCR was sampled from a woman aged 18-30 years in good health and CMV-seronegative. The sample was PBMCs. The CDR3 is CASSVGGATNEKLFF. CDR3 DNA: TGTGCCAGTAGTGTGGGGGGTGCAACTAATGAAAAACTGTTTTTT.